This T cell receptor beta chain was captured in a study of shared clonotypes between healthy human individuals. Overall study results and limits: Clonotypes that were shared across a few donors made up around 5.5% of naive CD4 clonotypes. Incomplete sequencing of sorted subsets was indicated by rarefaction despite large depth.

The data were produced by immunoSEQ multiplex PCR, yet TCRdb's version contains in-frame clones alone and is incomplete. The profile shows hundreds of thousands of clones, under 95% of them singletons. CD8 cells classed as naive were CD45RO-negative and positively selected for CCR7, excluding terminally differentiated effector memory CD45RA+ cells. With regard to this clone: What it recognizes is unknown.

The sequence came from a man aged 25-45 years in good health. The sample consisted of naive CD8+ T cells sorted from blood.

The CDR3 sequence is CASSLSAGVWREQYF. CDR3 DNA: TGTGCCAGCAGTTTATCGGCGGGAGTCTGGCGGGAGCAGTACTTC. The chain is built from TRBV27 and TRBJ2-5; TRBD2 matches 7 bases. The CDR3 has 15 residues. The V and J ends lost 0 bases and 11 bases, in that order; junction bases with no gene match: 12. Germline V lookup: CDR1 MNHEY, CDR2 SMNVEV (reference sequence).